This TCR beta chain is from a study of regulatory T cells in long-lasting Graves disease. As to time point: persistent/refractory GD, antithyroid drugs over 5 years with positive TRAb. The TCR library was made from RNA extracted from PBMCs. Xi'an, China, was home to the endocrinology department that provided patients. This clonotype appeared a few times. Its antigen is unknown. Researchers made TCR beta libraries by using iRepertoire HTBI primers and running Arm-PCR on CDR3 regions. TCRdb used MiXCR to reprocess the multiplex PCR reads, holding one entry per CDR3 protein. The table shows over 300,000 distinct CDR3 sequences, with roughly a fifth occurring only once. Whole-study results and caveats: Possibly, too few samples lowered accuracy.

This CDR3 has 15 amino acids. Germline V gene sequence: CDR1 MGHDK, CDR2 SYGVNS. The germline V and J ends were trimmed by 1 base and 7 bases, with 16 bases remaining between them. The sequences come from peripheral blood mononuclear cells (PBMCs), collected when the disease was refractory, from a patient treated with antithyroid drugs. The sequence derives from a female donor with Graves disease. The chain recombines TRBV25-1 with TRBJ1-2, with a possible D match to TRBD1 (5 bases). DNA for the CDR3: TGTGCCAGCAGTGAATCCGCCCAGGGAGCCGGTGGCTACACCTTC. Its protein product is CASSESAQGAGGYTF.